The entry that follows covers one T cell receptor (beta chain) sequence. What it binds is not known. PCR involved 60 Vbeta and 13 Jbeta primers. Method: immunoSEQ multiplex PCR; TCRdb's copy keeps in-frame clones and lacks some. This table holds about 180,000 clones, around 80% found once. The data are from a study of cytomegalovirus exposure and HLA in healthy donors. Study information: Earlier, 110 million or so unique TCR beta sequences were recovered from approximately 200 million T cells by an analysis.

Looked up from germline, CDR1 is LNHDA and CDR2 is SQIVND (reference sequence). The germline V and J ends were trimmed by 10 bases and 0 bases, with 10 bases remaining between them. The length of the CDR3 is 12 residues. Findings of the study overall: HLA restriction was apparent for most CMV-associated TCR beta chains in a later analysis. Cytomegalovirus association was assigned to some 160 TCR beta chains. Later analysis identified a missense DCLRE1C variant that was linked to TCR beta V- and J-gene trimming.

Sample: PBMCs. The chain is built from TRBV19 and TRBJ2-7, with D perhaps matching TRBD1 (6 bases). The origin of this receptor is a young man in good health and CMV-seronegative. The CDR3 bases are TGTGCCACCAAGACAGGCTCCTACGAGCAGTACTTC. This sequence encodes CATKTGSYEQYF.